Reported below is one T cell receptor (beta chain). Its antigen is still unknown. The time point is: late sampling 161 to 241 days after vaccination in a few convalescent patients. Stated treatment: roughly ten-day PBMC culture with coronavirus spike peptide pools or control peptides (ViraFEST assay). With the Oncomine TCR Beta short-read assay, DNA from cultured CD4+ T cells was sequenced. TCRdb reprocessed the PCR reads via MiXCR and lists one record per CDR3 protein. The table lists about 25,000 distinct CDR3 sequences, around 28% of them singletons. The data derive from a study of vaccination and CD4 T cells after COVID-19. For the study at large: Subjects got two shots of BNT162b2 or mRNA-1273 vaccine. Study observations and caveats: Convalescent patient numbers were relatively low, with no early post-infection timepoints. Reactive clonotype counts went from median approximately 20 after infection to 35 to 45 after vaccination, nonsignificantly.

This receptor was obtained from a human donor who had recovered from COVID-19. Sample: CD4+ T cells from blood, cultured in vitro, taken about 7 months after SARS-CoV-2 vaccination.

CDR3 sequence: CASSESGGTEQYF. The CDR3 DNA reads as TGTGCCAGCAGTGAATCTGGGGGAACCGAGCAGTACTTC. The J gene is TRBJ2-7, the V gene TRBV25-1, with D perhaps given as TRBD1 or TRBD2 (5 bases each). V lost 1 base to trimming and J lost 6 bases, with 10 bases between them. Germline lookup yields CDR1 MGHDK and CDR2 SYGVNS. This CDR3 is built from 13 residues.